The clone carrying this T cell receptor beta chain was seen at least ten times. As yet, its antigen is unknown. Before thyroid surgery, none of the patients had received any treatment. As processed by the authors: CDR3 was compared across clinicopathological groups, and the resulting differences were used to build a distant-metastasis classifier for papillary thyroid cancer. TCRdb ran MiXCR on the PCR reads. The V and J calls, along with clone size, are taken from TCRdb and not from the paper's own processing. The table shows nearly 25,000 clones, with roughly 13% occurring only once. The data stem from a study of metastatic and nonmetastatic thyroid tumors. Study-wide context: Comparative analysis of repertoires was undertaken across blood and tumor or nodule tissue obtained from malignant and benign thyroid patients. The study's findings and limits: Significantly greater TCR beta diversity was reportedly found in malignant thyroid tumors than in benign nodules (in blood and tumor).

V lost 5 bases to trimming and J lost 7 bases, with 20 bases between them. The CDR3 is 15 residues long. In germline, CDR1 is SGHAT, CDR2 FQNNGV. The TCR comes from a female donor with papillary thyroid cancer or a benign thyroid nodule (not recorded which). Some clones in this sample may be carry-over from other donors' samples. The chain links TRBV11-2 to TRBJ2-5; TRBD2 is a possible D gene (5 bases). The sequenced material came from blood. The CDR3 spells CASSLRDRAPGTQYF. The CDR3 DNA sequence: TGTGCCAGCAGCCTCCGGGATCGGGCGCCGGGGACCCAGTACTTC.